The clone carrying this T cell receptor (beta chain) was seen ten or more times. Its antigen is still unknown. This specimen belongs to a study of response to subunit inactivated influenza vaccine. General study findings and limits: Authors suggested few new T cells are recruited by each seasonal influenza vaccination.

CDR1 SQVTM and CDR2 ANQGSEA come from the germline V gene. J was trimmed by 5 bases and V by 6 bases; bases with no gene match: 17. The CDR3 covers 17 residues. One entry per CDR3 protein, called by TCRdb with MiXCR from the RT-PCR reads. Here the sample spans 750,000 to 850,000 distinct CDR3 sequences, roughly 18% being singletons. This TCR came from a man in his fifties or sixties who received an inactivated influenza vaccine. The specimen comprised PBMCs from blood, sampled 5 days after vaccination. This rearrangement joins TRBV29-1 to TRBJ1-2; the match to TRBD1 covers 11 bases. DNA for the CDR3: TGCAGCGTCGTAGCCCTCGGACAGGGGGCGTCCGGTTATGGCTACACCTTC. Amino acids: CSVVALGQGASGYGYTF.